This T cell receptor beta chain was found in a study of T cell changes during pregnancy in multiple sclerosis. Data came from immunoSEQ multiplex PCR; TCRdb stores just in-frame clones and leaves some out. Counted here are around 100,000 clones, roughly 90% occurring once; the ten biggest clones make up 1.5%. Germline CDR1 SGHTA, CDR2 FQGNSA. V trimming: 6 bases; J trimming: 1 base; junction bases outside the gene matches: 7. The CDR3 sequence is 15 residues long. This receptor was obtained from a female donor with multiple sclerosis, enrolled in a pregnancy study. Sample: peripheral blood, taken in the third trimester of pregnancy. The chain uses TRBV7-2 and TRBJ2-7; 9 positions agree with TRBD2. CDR3 sequence: CASRAGGSSSYEQYF. CDR3 DNA: TGTGCCAGCAGAGCGGGGGGCTCTTCTTCCTACGAGCAGTACTTC.